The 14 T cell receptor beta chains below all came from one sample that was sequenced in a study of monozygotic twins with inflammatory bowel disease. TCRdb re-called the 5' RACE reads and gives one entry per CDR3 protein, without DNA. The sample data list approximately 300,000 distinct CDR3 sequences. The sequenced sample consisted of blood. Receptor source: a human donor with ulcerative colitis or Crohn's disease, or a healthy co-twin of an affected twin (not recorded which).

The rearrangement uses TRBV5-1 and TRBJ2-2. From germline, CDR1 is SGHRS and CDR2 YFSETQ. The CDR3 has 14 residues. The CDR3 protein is CASSGQENTGELFF.

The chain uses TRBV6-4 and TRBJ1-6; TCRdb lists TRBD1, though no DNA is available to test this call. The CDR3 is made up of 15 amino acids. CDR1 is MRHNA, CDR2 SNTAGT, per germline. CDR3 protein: CASNMWDREDSPLHF.

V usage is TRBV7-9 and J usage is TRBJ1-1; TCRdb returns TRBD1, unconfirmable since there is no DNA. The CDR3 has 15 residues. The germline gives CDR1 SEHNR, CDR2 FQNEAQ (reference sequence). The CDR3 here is CASSAPGQENTEAFF. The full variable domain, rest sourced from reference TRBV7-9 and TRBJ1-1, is DTGVSQNPRHKITKRGQNVTFRCDPISEHNRLYWYRQTLGQGPEFLTYFQNEAQLEKSRLLSDRFSAERPKGSFSTLEIQRTEQGDSAMYLCASSAPGQENTEAFFGQGTRLTVV.

The CDR3 sequence is CASSFQGTQPQHF. The rearrangement links TRBV6-2 or TRBV6-3 to TRBJ1-5; TCRdb outputs TRBD1, but without DNA this stays unchecked. This CDR3 has 13 amino acids. In germline, CDR1 is MNHEY, CDR2 SVGEGT.

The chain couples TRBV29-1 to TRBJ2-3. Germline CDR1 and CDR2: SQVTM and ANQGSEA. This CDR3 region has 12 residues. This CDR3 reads CSVEFAADTQYF.

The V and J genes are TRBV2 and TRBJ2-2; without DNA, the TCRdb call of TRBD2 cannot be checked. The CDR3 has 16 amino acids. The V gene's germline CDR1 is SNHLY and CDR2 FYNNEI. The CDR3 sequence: CASRHGLGAGTGELFF.

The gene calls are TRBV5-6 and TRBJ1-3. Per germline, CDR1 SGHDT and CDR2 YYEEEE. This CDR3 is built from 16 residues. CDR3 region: CASSLLLASPGNTIYF.

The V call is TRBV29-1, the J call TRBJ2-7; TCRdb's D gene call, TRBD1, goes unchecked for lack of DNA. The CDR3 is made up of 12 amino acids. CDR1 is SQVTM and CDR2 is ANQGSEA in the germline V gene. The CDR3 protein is CSARTRPYEQYF.

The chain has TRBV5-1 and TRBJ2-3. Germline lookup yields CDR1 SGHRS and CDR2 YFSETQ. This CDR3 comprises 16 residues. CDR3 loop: CASSLGGRTGTDTQYF.

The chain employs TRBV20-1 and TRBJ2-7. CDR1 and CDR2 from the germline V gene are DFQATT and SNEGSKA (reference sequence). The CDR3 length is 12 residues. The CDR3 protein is CSISRDSYEQYF.

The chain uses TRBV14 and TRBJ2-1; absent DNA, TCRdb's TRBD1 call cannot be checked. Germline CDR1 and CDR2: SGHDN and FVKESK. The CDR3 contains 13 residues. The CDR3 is CASSYDRYNEQFF. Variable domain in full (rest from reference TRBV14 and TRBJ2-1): EAGVTQFPSHSVIEKGQTVTLRCDPISGHDNLYWYRRVMGKEIKFLLHFVKESKQDESGMPNNRFLAERTGGTYSTLKVQPAELEDSGVYFCASSYDRYNEQFFGPGTRLTVL.

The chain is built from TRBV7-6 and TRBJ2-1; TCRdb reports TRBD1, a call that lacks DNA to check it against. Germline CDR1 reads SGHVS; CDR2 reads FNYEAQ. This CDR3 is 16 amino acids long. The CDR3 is CASSSLKKNTGEEQFF.

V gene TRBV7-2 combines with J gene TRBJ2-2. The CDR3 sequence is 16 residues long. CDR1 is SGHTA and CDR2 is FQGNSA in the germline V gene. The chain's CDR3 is CASSARVRPDTGELFF.

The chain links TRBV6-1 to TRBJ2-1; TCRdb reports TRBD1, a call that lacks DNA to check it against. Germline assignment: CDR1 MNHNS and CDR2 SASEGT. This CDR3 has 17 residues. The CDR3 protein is CASSEVWGGLSYNEQFF.